The rows below give T cell receptor beta chains drawn from one sample of a study of blood T cell repertoires in COVID-19. Repertoires were generated with immunoSEQ multiplex PCR, while TCRdb's copy carries only in-frame clones and drops some. The repertoire holds approximately 200,000 clones, with around 80% as singletons. The specimen sequenced was peripheral blood. Source of these receptors: an elderly woman with COVID-19, enrolled during active disease. The CDR3 runs from the conserved cysteine through the conserved F or W. D genes are given only for firm matches. Clone sizes are given selectively: once, few, many, or a class where the clone is expanded.

TRBD2	-	TRBV9	TRBJ2-3	TGTGCCAGCAGCAATAACCCTAGCGGGAGCACAGATACGCAGTATTTT	CASSNNPSGSTDTQYF
TRBD2	-	TRBV5-1	TRBJ2-5	TGCGCCAGCAGCTTGACTAGCGGGAGTGGAGGGCAAGAGACCCAGTACTTC	CASSLTSGSGGQETQYF
-	-	TRBV7-6	TRBJ2-7	TGTGCCAGCAGCTTAGGGACGGGAGTCAGGGAGCAGTACTTC	CASSLGTGVREQYF
-	-	TRBV7-3	TRBJ2-7	TGTGCCAGCAGCGAAACAGGGACCGAGCAGTACTTC	CASSETGTEQYF
-	-	TRBV6-5	TRBJ1-2	TGTGCCAGCAAGGGGTACTATGGCTACACCTTC	CASKGYYGYTF
-	-	TRBV7-2	TRBJ1-1	TGTGCCAGCAGCTTAGAAAGGGGCACTGAAGCTTTCTTT	CASSLERGTEAFF
-	-	TRBV24-1	TRBJ1-1	TGTGCCACCAGTGATTACAGAAATCCCCGAGCTTTCTTT	CATSDYRNPRAFF
-	-	TRBV5-1	TRBJ1-2	TGCGCCAGCAGCTTGGATCTGGGCGACTATGGCTACACCTTC	CASSLDLGDYGYTF
-	-	TRBV27	TRBJ1-2	TGTGCCAGCAGTTGGGGACACGGAATCTATGGCTACACCTTC	CASSWGHGIYGYTF
-	-	TRBV4-2	TRBJ1-2	TGTGCCAGCAGCCAAGGAGCCCCCCGAGGCTATGGCTACACCTTC	CASSQGAPRGYGYTF
TRBD1	-	TRBV28	TRBJ2-5	TGTGCCAGCAGCCCACAGGGGCGGGCAGAGACCCAGTACTTC	CASSPQGRAETQYF
TRBD2	-	TRBV28	TRBJ2-3	TGTGCCAGCAGTTTCGAGCGGGGTACGCAGTATTTT	CASSFERGTQYF
-	-	TRBV2	TRBJ1-5	TGTGCCAGCAGTGCTAATCGGGAGTCTCAGCCCCAGCATTTT	CASSANRESQPQHF
-	-	TRBV29-1	TRBJ1-5	TGCAGCGCGGGGTCGGGCAATCAGCCCCAGCATTTT	CSAGSGNQPQHF
-	once	TRBV7-6	TRBJ2-3	TGTGCCAGCAGCTTAGACAGGGCAAGTGGAGATACGCAGTATTTT	CASSLDRASGDTQYF
-	once	TRBV7-8	TRBJ2-7	TGTGCCAGCAGCTGGGCCGGGAACGTTTACGAGCAGTACTTC	CASSWAGNVYEQYF
-	-	TRBV5-8	TRBJ1-1	TGTGCCAGCAGCCCGAGGAAGACTGAAGCTTTCTTT	CASSPRKTEAFF
-	-	TRBV5-4	TRBJ1-1	TGTGCCAGCAGACGTCAATGGGGCTCTCCCGAGCCCGAAGCTTTCTTT	CASRRQWGSPEPEAFF
TRBD1	few	TRBV5-8	TRBJ1-1	TGTGCCAGCAGCTTTCAGGGGGCTCTGAACACTGAAGCTTTCTTT	CASSFQGALNTEAFF
-	-	TRBV28	TRBJ2-2	TGTGCCAGCAGTTTTCCCCAGGGGCGGTTCACCGGGGAGCTGTTTTTT	CASSFPQGRFTGELFF
TRBD1	few	TRBV5-6	TRBJ1-1	TGTGCCAGCAGCTTCCTTCCACCGGGACAGGGATTCACTGAAGCTTTCTTT	CASSFLPPGQGFTEAFF
-	-	TRBV7-2	TRBJ1-3	TGTGCCAGCAGCTTAGTACTCGGACGGAGACTGAAGGGGGACACCATATATTTT	CASSLVLGRRLKGDTIYF
TRBD1	-	TRBV19	TRBJ1-3	TGTGCCAGTAGTAACGTCGGGACAGCTGGAAACACCATATATTTT	CASSNVGTAGNTIYF